The 15 T cell receptor beta chains in this list originate from one sample, sequenced in a study of shared clonotypes between healthy human individuals. The method was immunoSEQ multiplex PCR; TCRdb's version includes in-frame clones alone and lacks a portion of them. Found here are roughly 2.5 million clones, roughly 92% of them singletons; the top ten hold around 0.14%. The sequencing sample was made of naive CD4+ T cells sorted from blood. Noted subset: CD45RA+ positively selected. Receptors were obtained from a man aged 18 to 29 in good health.

V gene TRBV15 combines with J gene TRBJ2-5; tentatively, D is TRBD1 (6 bases). This CDR3 contains 17 residues. CDR1 is LNHNV, CDR2 YYDKDF, per germline (reference sequence). The germline V and J ends were trimmed by 2 bases and 5 bases, with 21 bases remaining between them. As DNA, the CDR3 is TGTGCCACCAGCAGAAATCAATGGAAGGGGGTTTCTGAGACCCAGTACTTC. Translation: CATSRNQWKGVSETQYF.

The V call is TRBV2, the J call TRBJ2-1, with D perhaps matching TRBD1 (5 bases). Trimming left V 6 bases short and J 0 bases short, with 18 bases between. CDR1 is SNHLY and CDR2 is FYNNEI in the germline V gene. This CDR3 contains 17 residues. CDR3 sequence (DNA): TGTGCCAGCAGCCCCAGAAGGGGCCGGAGCTCCTACAATGAGCAGTTCTTC. The encoded protein is CASSPRRGRSSYNEQFF.

This clone has a single count. The chain combines TRBV29-1 with TRBJ2-1, with D maybe TRBD2 (6 bases). CDR3 length: 12 amino acids. CDR1 and CDR2 (germline): SQVTM, ANQGSEA. The ends were cut back, 4 bases at V and 7 bases at J, with 11 bases in the middle. The CDR3 nucleotides are TGCAGCGTTGGCCTGGGGAGGAATGAGCAGTTCTTC. Residues: CSVGLGRNEQFF.

V is TRBV2 and J is TRBJ1-2; TRBD1 aligns across 8 bases. The length of the CDR3 is 15 residues. V lost 6 bases, J lost 4 bases, and 10 bases stayed unmatched. CDR1 is SNHLY, CDR2 FYNNEI, per germline. CDR3 loop: CASSAQGALLYGYTF. For the CDR3, the DNA is TGTGCCAGCAGCGCGCAGGGGGCGCTTCTCTATGGCTACACCTTC.

The V and J genes are TRBV11-1 and TRBJ1-2; D is ambiguous. This CDR3 is 13 amino acids long. CDR1 and CDR2 from the germline V gene are SGHAT and FQDESV (reference sequence). V gave up 3 bases and J gave up 8 bases, with 13 bases separating them. The CDR3 here is CASSFDPLEGYTF. CDR3 nucleotides: TGTGCCAGCAGCTTCGATCCCCTGGAAGGCTACACCTTC.

The chain uses TRBV19 and TRBJ1-5; the match to TRBD1 covers 7 bases. From germline, CDR1 is LNHDA and CDR2 SQIVND (reference sequence). V trimming: 10 bases; J trimming: 3 bases; junction bases outside the gene matches: 12. CDR3 length equals 15 residues. CDR3 coding DNA: TGTGCCACCCGGGGGACAGCCGGAACCAATCAGCCCCAGCATTTT. This codes for CATRGTAGTNQPQHF. Looking up the rest from reference TRBV19 and TRBJ1-5 gives the full variable domain: DGGITQSPKYLFRKEGQNVTLSCEQNLNHDAMYWYRQDPGQGLRLIYYSQIVNDFQKGDIAEGYSVSREKKESFPLTVTSAQKNPTAFYLCATRGTAGTNQPQHFGDGTRLSIL.

V usage is TRBV25-1 and J usage is TRBJ2-7, with D maybe TRBD1 (5 bases). The CDR3 extends over 14 amino acids. V lost 2 bases, J lost 4 bases, and 12 bases lay in between. Germline CDR1 is MGHDK and CDR2 is SYGVNS. The CDR3 reads CASSERGFGYEQYF. CDR3 nucleotides: TGTGCCAGCAGTGAAAGGGGTTTCGGTTACGAGCAGTACTTC.

The chain couples TRBV6-5 to TRBJ2-2, with 10 bases lining up with TRBD2. The CDR3 is 15 residues long. V shed 5 bases and J 4 bases; nucleotides not matched to a gene: 4. The germline V gene has CDR1 MNHEY and CDR2 SVGAGI. CDR3 loop: CASSVLAGVTGELFF. The CDR3 coding sequence is TGTGCCAGCAGTGTGCTAGCGGGGGTCACCGGGGAGCTGTTTTTT.

The J gene is TRBJ2-7, the V gene TRBV11-2, with D perhaps given as TRBD1 or TRBD2 (7 bases each). V lost 5 bases, J lost 3 bases, and 14 bases lay in between. From germline, CDR1 is SGHAT and CDR2 FQNNGV. This CDR3 comprises 14 residues. Here the CDR3 DNA reads TGTGCCAGCAGCCGCCAGGGGGGGAACTACGAGCAGTACTTC. This gives the protein CASSRQGGNYEQYF.

The genes are TRBV18 and TRBJ1-5, with 7 bases that match TRBD1. Per germline, CDR1 KGHSH and CDR2 LQKENI. CDR3 length: 16 amino acids. The trim removed 3 bases at V and 4 bases at J, leaving 9 bases unmatched. The CDR3 nucleotides are TGTGCCAGCTCACCGGGACAGAAATTAAGTAATCAGCCCCAGCATTTT. This encodes CASSPGQKLSNQPQHF.

The chain links TRBV7-2 to TRBJ2-7, with a tentative D call TRBD2 (6 bases). V gave up 1 base and J gave up 0 bases, with 10 bases separating them. Looked up from germline, CDR1 is SGHTA and CDR2 is FQGNSA. The CDR3 contains 15 residues. The CDR3 is CASSLVRGLSYEQYF. The CDR3 DNA sequence: TGTGCCAGCAGCTTAGTGCGGGGACTCTCCTACGAGCAGTACTTC.

The gene calls are TRBV7-9 and TRBJ2-3, with 10 bases matching TRBD2. The CDR3 has 14 residues. The V segment lost 7 bases and the J segment 4 bases; nucleotides outside the gene matches: 5. Germline values: CDR1 SEHNR, CDR2 FQNEAQ (reference sequence). This chain's CDR3 is CASTPAGGADTQYF. The DNA for the CDR3 is TGTGCCAGCACCCCAGCGGGAGGGGCAGATACGCAGTATTTT.

The J gene is TRBJ1-5, the V gene TRBV27; possibly TRBD1 for D (6 bases). The ends were cut back, 5 bases at V and 6 bases at J, with 14 bases in the middle. Germline assignment: CDR1 MNHEY and CDR2 SMNVEV (reference sequence). CDR3 length: 14 amino acids. CDR3 loop: CASSPQQGGQPQHF. CDR3 nucleotide sequence: TGTGCCAGCAGTCCACAACAGGGAGGTCAGCCCCAGCATTTT.

The chain couples TRBV18 to TRBJ2-3; tentative D call: TRBD1 (6 bases). CDR3 length equals 16 residues. V dropped 1 base and J dropped 2 bases, with 13 bases sitting between them. The germline V gene has CDR1 KGHSH and CDR2 LQKENI. The DNA of the CDR3 is TGTGCCAGCTCACCACGGGGGCTGGGGTACACAGATACGCAGTATTTT. Translation: CASSPRGLGYTDTQYF. Drawing the rest from reference TRBV18 and TRBJ2-3, the complete variable domain is NAGVMQNPRHLVRRRGQEARLRCSPMKGHSHVYWYRQLPEEGLKFMVYLQKENIIDESGMPKERFSAEFPKEGPSILRIQQVVRGDSAAYFCASSPRGLGYTDTQYFGPGTRLTVL.

This clone was seen once. The V gene is TRBV7-9, the J gene TRBJ2-7; TRBD1 is a possible D gene (6 bases). Germline CDR1 is SEHNR and CDR2 is FQNEAQ (reference sequence). V was trimmed by 4 bases and J by 0 bases, leaving 10 bases between them. This CDR3 contains 14 residues. The CDR3 loop reads CASSYRDNSYEQYF. CDR3 sequence (DNA): TGTGCCAGCAGCTACCGGGACAACTCCTACGAGCAGTACTTC. Combining the CDR3 with reference TRBV7-9 and TRBJ2-7 gives the whole variable domain DTGVSQNPRHKITKRGQNVTFRCDPISEHNRLYWYRQTLGQGPEFLTYFQNEAQLEKSRLLSDRFSAERPKGSFSTLEIQRTEQGDSAMYLCASSYRDNSYEQYFGPGTRLTVT.